The next 10 T cell receptor beta chains were all read from a single sample in a study of blood T cell repertoires in COVID-19. Only in-frame clones appear in the TCRdb table, and some are missing; sequencing was by immunoSEQ multiplex PCR. Among some 300,000 clones listed, approximately 90% were seen once. The specimen was peripheral blood. All receptors come from a woman aged 50 to 65 with COVID-19, enrolled during active disease.

The chain carries TRBV30 and TRBJ2-6; D may be TRBD1 (5 bases). V lost 3 bases, J lost 2 bases, and 8 bases lay in between. This CDR3 has 14 residues. CDR1 is GTSNPN and CDR2 is SVGIG in the germline V gene (reference sequence). The CDR3 is CAWRVGAGANVLTF. As DNA, the CDR3 is TGTGCCTGGAGGGTAGGGGCTGGGGCCAACGTCCTGACTTTC. Full variable domain (rest looked up from reference TRBV30 and TRBJ2-6): SQTIHQWPATLVQPVGSPLSLECTVEGTSNPNLYWYRQAAGRGLQLLFYSVGIGQISSEVPQNLSASRPQDRQFILSSKKLLLSDSGFYLCAWRVGAGANVLTFGAGSRLTVL.

This clone has more than one count but fewer than ten. The chain combines TRBV15 with TRBJ2-5; the match to TRBD2 covers 10 bases. The V segment lost 5 bases and the J segment 2 bases; nucleotides outside the gene matches: 5. CDR3 length: 15 residues. The germline V gene has CDR1 LNHNV and CDR2 YYDKDF (reference sequence). As DNA, the CDR3 is TGTGCCACCAGCCTAGCGGGAGCGGGACAAGAGACCCAGTACTTC. Protein sequence: CATSLAGAGQETQYF.

This clone was seen a single time. The chain recombines TRBV7-9 with TRBJ1-4; maybe TRBD1 (5 bases). Germline V lookup: CDR1 SEHNR, CDR2 FQNEAQ (reference sequence). Trimming stripped 7 bases from V and 5 bases from J, with 17 bases between. This CDR3 has 15 residues. The CDR3 loop is CASTPGAGNNEKLFF. The CDR3 DNA is TGTGCCAGCACCCCTGGGGCAGGGAACAATGAAAAACTGTTTTTT.

V usage is TRBV6-2 or TRBV6-3 and J usage is TRBJ2-1, with 9 positions matching TRBD2. Germline trimming cut 7 bases from V and 4 bases from J; bases unmatched to any gene: 14. Germline values: CDR1 MNHEY, CDR2 SVGEGT. The CDR3 sequence is 17 residues long. The CDR3 DNA reads TGTGCCAGCACCCCCAGAGGGCTAGCGGGGTTATACAATGAGCAGTTCTTC. This encodes CASTPRGLAGLYNEQFF.

V is TRBV4-1 and J is TRBJ2-1, with 8 bases that match TRBD2. V lost 3 bases, J lost 1 base, and 8 bases stayed unmatched. This CDR3 spans 17 amino acids. Germline V gene lookup returns CDR1 MGHRA and CDR2 YSYEKL. In nucleotides, the CDR3 is TGCGCCAGCAGCCACTCGCCGGGACTAGGGTCCTACAATGAGCAGTTCTTC. It codes for CASSHSPGLGSYNEQFF.

CDR3 amino acids: CASSFIVTGELFF. The CDR3 DNA reads TGTGCCAGCAGTTTCATAGTCACCGGGGAGCTGTTTTTT. V usage is TRBV27 and J usage is TRBJ2-2; unclear D gene. Per the germline V gene, CDR1 is MNHEY and CDR2 is SMNVEV (reference sequence). The CDR3 is made up of 13 amino acids. V was clipped by 3 bases and J by 4 bases, with 6 bases between them.

The chain combines TRBV7-2 with TRBJ2-3; 9 bases fit TRBD1. J gave up 6 bases and V 3 bases, and 1 base lay outside the gene matches. The CDR3 is 13 amino acids. The germline V gene encodes CDR1 SGHTA and CDR2 FQGNSA. The CDR3 spells CASSLGQGDTQYF. The CDR3 bases are TGTGCCAGCAGCTTGGGACAGGGCGATACGCAGTATTTT.

In DNA, the CDR3 is TGCGCCAGCAGCCTTGGGACTAGCGGGAGGGCGGGTACCGGGGAGCTGTTTTTT. Its protein product is CASSLGTSGRAGTGELFF. The genes are TRBV4-1 and TRBJ2-2, with 16 bases that match TRBD2. The CDR3 covers 18 residues. The V segment lost 4 bases and the J segment 5 bases; nucleotides outside the gene matches: 7. Germline assignment: CDR1 MGHRA and CDR2 YSYEKL.

This clone was seen only once. J is TRBJ2-4 and V is TRBV5-1; TRBD2 might be the D (6 bases). The CDR3 is 14 residues long. The V end lost 4 bases, the J end lost 6 bases, and 14 bases lay between the germline ends. The germline V gene has CDR1 SGHRS and CDR2 YFSETQ. The CDR3 region has the DNA TGCGCCAGCAGCCCTGGGGGGATTACAAACATTCAGTACTTC. Translating gives CASSPGGITNIQYF.

This clone is a singleton in its sample. The V call is TRBV4-1, the J call TRBJ2-5, with 8 bases matching TRBD2. The germline V gene has CDR1 MGHRA and CDR2 YSYEKL. This CDR3 comprises 17 residues. V lost 4 bases to trimming and J lost 5 bases; unmatched junction nucleotides: 15. The chain's CDR3 is CASSPGGLAGALETQYF. In DNA form, the CDR3 reads TGCGCCAGCAGCCCCGGCGGGCTAGCGGGTGCACTGGAGACCCAGTACTTC.